This TCR beta chain was recorded in a study of blood T cell repertoires in COVID-19. Clones were read by immunoSEQ multiplex PCR, and TCRdb kept only the in-frame ones, dropping some. The data contain about 83,000 clones, approximately 86% of them singletons. This CDR3 contains 16 residues. Germline V gives CDR1 GTSNPN, CDR2 SVGIG (reference sequence). V lost 0 bases, J lost 5 bases, and 10 bases stayed unmatched. The gene calls are TRBV30 and TRBJ2-5; TRBD1 matches at 9 bases. The specimen sequenced was peripheral blood. The receptor was isolated from a woman in her 50s with active or convalescent COVID-19. DNA of the CDR3: TGTGCCTGGAGTGTCGGGGACAGGGCGAGGGGCGAGACCCAGTACTTC. Its translation is CAWSVGDRARGETQYF.